This entry features one T cell receptor (beta chain) sequence. Its cognate antigen is unknown. These data are taken from a study of cytomegalovirus exposure and HLA in healthy donors. Overall study: Across 300 to 400 genotyped donors, approximately 80% landed in the Caucasian-associated ancestry cluster. The study, taken as a whole, reports: Several top significant clusters appeared, in a later analysis, to be linked to common viral pathogens. Previous analysis showed most TCR beta V segments were productive about 87% or about 30% of the time.

CDR3 length: 14 amino acids. Losses at the gene ends were 4 bases for V and 8 bases for J; bases not matched to a gene: 5. CDR1 and CDR2 from the germline V gene are SEHNR and FQNEAQ (reference sequence). The PCR employed 60 Vbeta primers together with 13 Jbeta primers. TCRdb's copy holds only in-frame clones and misses some; the assay was immunoSEQ multiplex PCR. The sample lists about 190,000 clones, about 86% seen once, with roughly 2% in the top ten. The chain links TRBV7-9 to TRBJ1-6; 7 bases match TRBD1. The sequencing input was PBMCs. The receptor comes from a woman in her 30s in good health and CMV-seronegative. In DNA form, the CDR3 reads TGTGCCAGCAGCTCCGGGACAGCGGATTCACCCCTCCACTTT. Its translation is CASSSGTADSPLHF.